This passage covers 20 T cell receptor beta chains from one sample sequenced in a study of control samples from healthy donors and cancer patients. Using immunoSEQ multiplex PCR, the repertoire was profiled, and TCRdb retains in-frame clones only, with some absent. The sample lists under 150,000 clones, about 87% occurring once. Source material: blood. All receptors come from a man aged 35-49 years in good health.

The rearrangement joins TRBV2 to TRBJ1-2; TRBD1 is a possible D gene (6 bases). CDR1 and CDR2 (germline): SNHLY, FYNNEI. The CDR3 is made up of 11 amino acids. Trimming took 10 bases from V and 4 from J, leaving 10 bases between them. CDR3: CATQDSYGYTF. The DNA for the CDR3 is TGTGCCACCCAGGACAGCTATGGCTACACCTTC. The full variable domain, completed using reference TRBV2 and TRBJ1-2, is EPEVTQTPSHQVTQMGQEVILRCVPISNHLYFYWYRQILGQKVEFLVSFYNNEISEKSEIFDDQFSVERPDGSNFTLKIRSTKLEDSAMYFCATQDSYGYTFGSGTRLTVV.

V gene TRBV30 combines with J gene TRBJ1-1, with unresolved D. This CDR3 has 12 amino acids. V was shortened by 2 bases and J by 5 bases, with 9 bases between the two germline ends. CDR1 and CDR2 (germline): GTSNPN, SVGIG (reference sequence). The CDR3 DNA sequence: TGTGCCTGGAGTAGTGTTGAGACTGAAGCTTTCTTT. The encoded protein is CAWSSVETEAFF.

The chain recombines TRBV5-5 with TRBJ2-3; no clear D. Per the germline V gene, CDR1 is SGHKS and CDR2 is YYEKEE (reference sequence). V was cut by 3 bases and J by 1 base, with 3 bases left in between. There are 12 residues in the CDR3. CDR3 coding DNA: TGTGCCAGCAGCTCAGGCACAGATACGCAGTATTTT. This gives the protein CASSSGTDTQYF.

In this sample, this clone turned up a few times. This chain connects TRBV9 to TRBJ1-1; D gene uncertain. Germline assignment: CDR1 SGDLS and CDR2 YYNGEE. The V and J ends lost 3 bases and 0 bases respectively, with 12 bases between them. The CDR3 is 15 amino acids. CDR3 in amino acids: CASSAPIGVNTEAFF. The CDR3 region has the DNA TGTGCCAGCAGCGCCCCCATCGGGGTGAACACTGAAGCTTTCTTT.

The chain has TRBV28 and TRBJ2-5, with D hard to call. CDR3 length: 13 residues. The germline V gene encodes CDR1 MDHEN and CDR2 SYDVKM. V lost 2 bases and J lost 0, with 4 bases in between. DNA for the CDR3: TGTGCCAGCAGTTTAACAGACCAAGAGACCCAGTACTTC. It encodes CASSLTDQETQYF.

The chain uses TRBV5-4 and TRBJ2-4; D unclear. V gave up 5 bases and J gave up 3 bases, with 15 bases separating them. Germline lookup yields CDR1 SGHNT and CDR2 YYREEE (reference sequence). The CDR3 has 15 amino acids. The CDR3 region has the DNA TGTGCCAGCAGTTACGAGAGGCTTGGCAAAAACATTCAGTACTTC. Protein sequence: CASSYERLGKNIQYF.

V usage is TRBV5-4 and J usage is TRBJ2-1; 8 nucleotides line up with TRBD2. The J segment lost 4 bases and the V segment lost 4 bases, leaving 7 bases of the junction unmatched. Germline V gene data show CDR1 as SGHNT and CDR2 as YYREEE (reference sequence). The CDR3 is 15 amino acids. The CDR3 sequence is CASSKRTSSYNEQFF. Here the CDR3 DNA reads TGTGCCAGCAGCAAACGGACTAGCAGTTACAATGAGCAGTTCTTC.

CDR3 amino acids: CASTLGTLWNSPLHF. The CDR3 region has the DNA TGTGCCAGTACCCTCGGGACTCTGTGGAATTCACCCCTCCACTTT. V usage is TRBV19 and J usage is TRBJ1-6, with D tentatively TRBD1 (5 bases). Trimming cost V 7 bases and J 7 bases, with 17 bases left between them. The germline CDR1 and CDR2 sequences are LNHDA and SQIVND (reference sequence). The CDR3 sequence is 15 residues long.

This clone turned up a few times. The chain links TRBV30 to TRBJ1-2, with D uncertain. V lost 2 bases and J 8 bases, leaving 12 bases between the germline ends. This CDR3 region has 12 residues. Germline assignment: CDR1 GTSNPN and CDR2 SVGIG (reference sequence). CDR3 sequence reads: CAWSSTPLGYTF. The CDR3 nucleotides are TGTGCCTGGAGTTCGACCCCCTTGGGCTACACCTTC.

CDR3 sequence reads: CASSEYYGGRGNTIYF. The CDR3 DNA sequence: TGTGCCAGCAGTGAATATTATGGCGGCAGGGGGAACACCATATATTTT. The chain is built from TRBV25-1 and TRBJ1-3, with TRBD1 matching 7 bases. From germline, CDR1 is MGHDK and CDR2 SYGVNS. The CDR3 extends over 16 amino acids. J gave up 7 bases and V 0 bases, and 9 bases lay outside the gene matches.

The chain carries TRBV29-1 and TRBJ1-1, with TRBD1 identical over 7 bases. In germline, CDR1 is SQVTM, CDR2 ANQGSEA. CDR3 length equals 14 residues. Trimming cost V 1 base and J 7 bases; bases outside gene matches: 9. This chain's CDR3 is CSVEVRTGLVEAFF. CDR3 DNA: TGCAGCGTTGAAGTCAGGACAGGACTTGTTGAAGCTTTCTTT.

V is TRBV10-3 and J is TRBJ2-5; possibly TRBD2 for D (6 bases). Germline loops: CDR1 ENHRY, CDR2 SYGVKD. The V end was cut by 5 bases, the J end by 0 bases, with 13 bases between. This CDR3 comprises 15 residues. CDR3 coding DNA: TGTGCCATCAGTACCGGGACTTTATACCAAGAGACCCAGTACTTC. Translated, it gives CAISTGTLYQETQYF.

The chain joins TRBV5-8 to TRBJ1-1; 8 nucleotides align to TRBD1. Germline V gene lookup returns CDR1 SGHTS and CDR2 YDEGEE. V lost 4 bases and J lost 4; bases outside the gene matches: 15. The CDR3 is made up of 17 amino acids. The CDR3 loop is CASSPTPGGRGVTEAFF. CDR3 nucleotide sequence: TGTGCCAGCAGCCCTACCCCAGGGGGCAGGGGAGTCACTGAAGCTTTCTTT.

The V gene is TRBV25-1, the J gene TRBJ2-1; TRBD1 matches 8 bases. Germline values: CDR1 MGHDK, CDR2 SYGVNS. CDR3 length: 15 residues. V shed 5 bases, J shed 6 bases, and the junction held 9 bases outside the gene matches. The CDR3 protein is CASSPDRVIFNEQFF. CDR3 coding DNA: TGTGCCAGCAGTCCGGACAGGGTGATTTTCAATGAGCAGTTCTTC. The whole variable domain, filled in from reference TRBV25-1 and TRBJ2-1, reads EADIYQTPRYLVIGTGKKITLECSQTMGHDKMYWYQQDPGMELHLIHYSYGVNSTEKGDLSSESTVSRIRTEHFPLTLESARPSHTSQYLCASSPDRVIFNEQFFGPGTRLTVL.

The chain joins TRBV14 to TRBJ1-4, with 8 nucleotides matching TRBD1. This CDR3 comprises 15 residues. CDR1 SGHDN and CDR2 FVKESK come from the germline V gene. V lost 5 bases, J lost 1 base, and 3 bases stayed unmatched. CDR3 DNA: TGTGCCAGCAGCTCAGACAGGGGAACTAATGAAAAACTGTTTTTT. Translated: CASSSDRGTNEKLFF.

The chain joins TRBV2 to TRBJ2-5, with TRBD1 identical over 8 bases. V gave up 5 bases and J gave up 3 bases; unmatched junction bases: 2. Germline-derived CDR1 and CDR2 are SNHLY and FYNNEI. The CDR3 is 13 amino acids. The CDR3 spells CASSKDREETQYF. The CDR3 DNA sequence: TGTGCCAGCAGTAAGGACAGGGAAGAGACCCAGTACTTC.

V gene TRBV6-1 combines with J gene TRBJ1-6; D call uncertain. The V and J ends lost 3 bases and 7 bases respectively, with 10 bases between them. The CDR3 consists of 14 residues. Germline CDR1 MNHNS, CDR2 SASEGT. CDR3 residues: CASSDPGRNSPLHF. CDR3 nucleotide sequence: TGTGCCAGCAGTGATCCGGGTCGGAATTCACCCCTCCACTTT.

This clone was found once. The chain has TRBV5-1 and TRBJ2-3; 7 bases map to TRBD1. J was trimmed by 4 bases and V by 4 bases; bases with no gene match: 9. This CDR3 has 15 amino acids. From germline, CDR1 is SGHRS and CDR2 YFSETQ. For the CDR3, the DNA is TGCGCCAGCAGCCCCGGACAGGCCGAGGCAGATACGCAGTATTTT. Translation gives CASSPGQAEADTQYF.

The chain is built from TRBV4-3 and TRBJ2-7, with 7 bases aligning to TRBD1. The CDR3 runs 13 residues. Germline values: CDR1 LGHNA, CDR2 YSLEER. Losses at the gene ends were 4 bases for V and 6 bases for J; bases not matched to a gene: 6. The chain's CDR3 is CASSRTGAREQYF. CDR3 in DNA: TGCGCCAGCAGCCGCACAGGGGCTCGCGAGCAGTACTTC.

The chain joins TRBV6-5 to TRBJ2-7, with a possible D match to TRBD2 (7 bases). The V gene lost 4 bases and the J gene lost 1 base, with 17 bases spanning the gap. The length of the CDR3 is 16 residues. CDR1 and CDR2 (germline): MNHEY, SVGAGI. CDR3 in DNA: TGTGCCAGCAGTTCCCGGGGGGCCGGTCAATCCTACGAGCAGTACTTC. It specifies CASSSRGAGQSYEQYF.